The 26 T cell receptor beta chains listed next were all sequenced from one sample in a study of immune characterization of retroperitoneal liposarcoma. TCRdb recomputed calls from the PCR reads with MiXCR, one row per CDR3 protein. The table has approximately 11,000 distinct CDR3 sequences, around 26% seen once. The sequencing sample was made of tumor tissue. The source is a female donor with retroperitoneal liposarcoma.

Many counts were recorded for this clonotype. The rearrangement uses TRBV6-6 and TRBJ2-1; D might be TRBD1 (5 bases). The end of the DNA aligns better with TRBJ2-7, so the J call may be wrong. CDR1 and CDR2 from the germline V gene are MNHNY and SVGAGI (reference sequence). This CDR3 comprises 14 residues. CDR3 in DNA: TGTGCCAGCAGTTACTCGACAGTTAGCTTTGAGCAGTACTTC. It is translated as CASSYSTVSFEQYF.

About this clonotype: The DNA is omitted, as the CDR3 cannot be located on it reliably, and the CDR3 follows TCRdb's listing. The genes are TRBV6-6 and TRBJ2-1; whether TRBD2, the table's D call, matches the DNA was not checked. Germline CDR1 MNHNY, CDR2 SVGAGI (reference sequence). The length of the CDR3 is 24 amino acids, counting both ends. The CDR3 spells CASSYSQLNSPLHFGNGTSVKQFF.

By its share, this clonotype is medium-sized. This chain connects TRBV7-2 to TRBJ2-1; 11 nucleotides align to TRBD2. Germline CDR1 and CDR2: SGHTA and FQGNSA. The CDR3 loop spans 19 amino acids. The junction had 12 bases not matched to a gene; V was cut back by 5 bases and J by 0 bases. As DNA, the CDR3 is TGTGCCAGCAGCAGCCCTACTAGCGGGGGTCTGAGCTCCTACAATGAGCAGTTCTTC. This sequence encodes CASSSPTSGGLSSYNEQFF.

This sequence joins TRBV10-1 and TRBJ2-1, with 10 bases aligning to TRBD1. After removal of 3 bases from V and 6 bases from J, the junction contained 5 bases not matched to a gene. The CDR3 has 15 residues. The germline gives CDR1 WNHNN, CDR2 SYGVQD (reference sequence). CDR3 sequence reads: CASSDPGQGGNEQFF. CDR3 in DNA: TGCGCCAGCAGTGACCCCGGACAGGGGGGCAATGAGCAGTTCTTC.

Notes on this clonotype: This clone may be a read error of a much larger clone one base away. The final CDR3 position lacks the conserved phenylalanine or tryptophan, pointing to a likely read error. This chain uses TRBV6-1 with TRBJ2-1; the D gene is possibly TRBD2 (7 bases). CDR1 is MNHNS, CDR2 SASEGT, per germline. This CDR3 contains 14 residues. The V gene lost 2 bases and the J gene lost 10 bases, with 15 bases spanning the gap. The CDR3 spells CASSERGALAEQFL. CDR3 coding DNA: TGTGCCAGCAGTGAACGGGGGGCGTTGGCCGAGCAGTTCCTC.

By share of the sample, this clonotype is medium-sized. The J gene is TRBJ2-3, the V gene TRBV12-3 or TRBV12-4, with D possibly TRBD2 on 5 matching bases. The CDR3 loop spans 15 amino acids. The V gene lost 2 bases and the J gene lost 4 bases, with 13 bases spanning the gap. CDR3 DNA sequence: TGTGCCAGCAGTTTATATCGGCTAGCTGCAGATACGCAGTATTTT. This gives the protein CASSLYRLAADTQYF.

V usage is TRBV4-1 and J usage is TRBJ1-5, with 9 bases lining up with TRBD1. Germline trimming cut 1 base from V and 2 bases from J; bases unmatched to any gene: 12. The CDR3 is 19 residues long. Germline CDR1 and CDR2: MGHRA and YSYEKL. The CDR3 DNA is TGCGCCAGCAGCCAAGGAGGCAGGCGGGGGACAGGGCGCAATCAGCCCCAGCATTTT. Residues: CASSQGGRRGTGRNQPQHF.

Here the CDR3 reads CASSSVKPPYEQYF. CDR3 sequence (DNA): TGTGCCAGCAGTTCCGTTAAACCACCCTACGAGCAGTACTTC. The chain joins TRBV6-8 to TRBJ2-7; D remains unclear. Germline V gene data show CDR1 as MNHGY and CDR2 as SAAAGT. The CDR3 length is 14 residues. V lost 4 bases, J lost 2 bases, and 12 bases lay in between.

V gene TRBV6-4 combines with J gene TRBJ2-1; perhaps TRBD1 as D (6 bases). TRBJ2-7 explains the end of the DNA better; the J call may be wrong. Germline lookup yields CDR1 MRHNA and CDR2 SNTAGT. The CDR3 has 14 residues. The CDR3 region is CASTRDISNNEQYF. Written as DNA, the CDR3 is TGTGCCAGCACCAGGGACATTAGTAACAATGAGCAGTACTTC.

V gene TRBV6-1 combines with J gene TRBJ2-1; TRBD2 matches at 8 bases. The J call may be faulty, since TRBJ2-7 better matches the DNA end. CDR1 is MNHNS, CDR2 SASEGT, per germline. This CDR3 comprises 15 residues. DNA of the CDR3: TGTGCCAGCAGCCGCGGGGGGACCAGTAGGAATGAGCAGTACTTC. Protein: CASSRGGTSRNEQYF.

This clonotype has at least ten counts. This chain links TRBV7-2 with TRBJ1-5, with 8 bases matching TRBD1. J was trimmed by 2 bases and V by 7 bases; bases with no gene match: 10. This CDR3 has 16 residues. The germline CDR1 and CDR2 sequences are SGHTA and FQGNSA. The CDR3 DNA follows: TGTGCCAGCACCACACAGGGGGGGCTGGGCAATCAGCCCCAGCATTTT. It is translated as CASTTQGGLGNQPQHF.

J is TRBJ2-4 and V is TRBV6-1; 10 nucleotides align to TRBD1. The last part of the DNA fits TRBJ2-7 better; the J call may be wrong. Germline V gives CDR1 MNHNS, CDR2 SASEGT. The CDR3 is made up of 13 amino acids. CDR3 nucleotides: TGTGCCAGCAGCCTAGACAGGGGGCTCGAGCAGTACTTC. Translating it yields CASSLDRGLEQYF.

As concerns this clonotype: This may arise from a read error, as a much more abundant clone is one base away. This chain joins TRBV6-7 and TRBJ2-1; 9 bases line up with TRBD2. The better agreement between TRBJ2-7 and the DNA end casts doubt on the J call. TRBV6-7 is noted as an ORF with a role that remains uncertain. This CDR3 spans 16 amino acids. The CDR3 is CASSYSLAGHRDEQYF. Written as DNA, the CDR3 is TGTGCCAGCAGTTACTCCCTAGCGGGACATCGAGACGAGCAGTACTTC.

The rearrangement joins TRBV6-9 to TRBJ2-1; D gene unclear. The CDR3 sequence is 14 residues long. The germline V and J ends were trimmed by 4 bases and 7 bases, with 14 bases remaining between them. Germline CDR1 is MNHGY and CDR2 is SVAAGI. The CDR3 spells CASSSYSGGNEQFF. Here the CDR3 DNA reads TGTGCCAGCAGTTCGTACTCTGGTGGGAATGAGCAGTTCTTC.

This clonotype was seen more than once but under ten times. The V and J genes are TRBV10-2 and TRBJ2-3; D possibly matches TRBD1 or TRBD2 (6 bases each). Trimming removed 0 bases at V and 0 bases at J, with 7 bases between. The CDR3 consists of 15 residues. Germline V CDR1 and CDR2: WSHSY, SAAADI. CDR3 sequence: CASSESGGSTDTQYF. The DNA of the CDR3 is TGCGCCAGCAGTGAGTCGGGGGGCAGCACAGATACGCAGTATTTT.

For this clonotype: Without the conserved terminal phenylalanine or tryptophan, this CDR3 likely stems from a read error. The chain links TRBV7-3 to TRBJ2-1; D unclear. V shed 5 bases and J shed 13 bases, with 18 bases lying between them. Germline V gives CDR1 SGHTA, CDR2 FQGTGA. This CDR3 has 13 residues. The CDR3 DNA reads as TGTGCCAGCAGCGGCGGACGACAAGAGACCCAGTTCTGC. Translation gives CASSGGRQETQFC.

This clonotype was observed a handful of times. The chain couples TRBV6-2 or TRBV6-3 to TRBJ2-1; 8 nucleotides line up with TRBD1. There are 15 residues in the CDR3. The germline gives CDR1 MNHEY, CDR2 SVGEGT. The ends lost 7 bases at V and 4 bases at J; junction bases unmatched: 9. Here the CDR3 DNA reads TGTGCCAGCAAGACCCGGGACAGGATTTACAATGAGCAGTTCTTC. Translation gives CASKTRDRIYNEQFF.

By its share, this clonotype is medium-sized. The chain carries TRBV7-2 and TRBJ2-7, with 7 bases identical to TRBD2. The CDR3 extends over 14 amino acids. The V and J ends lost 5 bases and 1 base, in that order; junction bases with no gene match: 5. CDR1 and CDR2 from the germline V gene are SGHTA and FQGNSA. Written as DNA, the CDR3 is TGTGCCAGCAGCAGACGCGGGAGTTCCTACGAGCAGTACTTC. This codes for CASSRRGSSYEQYF.

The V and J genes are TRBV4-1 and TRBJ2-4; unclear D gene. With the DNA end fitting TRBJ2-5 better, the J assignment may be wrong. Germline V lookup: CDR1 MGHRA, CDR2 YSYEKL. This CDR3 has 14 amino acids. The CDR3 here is CASSQDTGKETQYF. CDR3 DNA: TGCGCCAGCAGCCAAGATACCGGAAAAGAGACCCAGTACTTC.

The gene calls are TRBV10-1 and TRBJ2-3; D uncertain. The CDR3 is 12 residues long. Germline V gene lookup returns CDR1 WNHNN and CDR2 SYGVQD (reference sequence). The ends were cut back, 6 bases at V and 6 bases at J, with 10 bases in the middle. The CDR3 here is CASRTSVDTQYF. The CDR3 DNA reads TGCGCCAGCAGGACTTCGGTGGATACGCAGTATTTT.

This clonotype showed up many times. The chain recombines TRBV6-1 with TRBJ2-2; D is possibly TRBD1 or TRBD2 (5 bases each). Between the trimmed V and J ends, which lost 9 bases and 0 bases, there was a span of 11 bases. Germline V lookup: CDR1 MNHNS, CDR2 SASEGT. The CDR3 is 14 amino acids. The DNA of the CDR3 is TGTGCCAGTCGGGACGGACCGAACACCGGGGAGCTGTTTTTT. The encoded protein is CASRDGPNTGELFF.

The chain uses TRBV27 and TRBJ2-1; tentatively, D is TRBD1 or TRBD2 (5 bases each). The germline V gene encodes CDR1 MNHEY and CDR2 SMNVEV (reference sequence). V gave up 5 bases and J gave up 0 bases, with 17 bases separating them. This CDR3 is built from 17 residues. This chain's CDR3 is CASSPGAGPSSYNEQFF. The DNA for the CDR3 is TGTGCCAGCAGTCCCGGGGCGGGCCCCAGCTCCTACAATGAGCAGTTCTTC.

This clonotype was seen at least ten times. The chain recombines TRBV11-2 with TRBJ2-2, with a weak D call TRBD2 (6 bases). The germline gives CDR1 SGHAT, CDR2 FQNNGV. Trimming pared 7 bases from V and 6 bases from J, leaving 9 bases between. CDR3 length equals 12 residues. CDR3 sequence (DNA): TGTGCCAGCACCATAGCGGCCGGGGAGCTGTTTTTT. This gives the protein CASTIAAGELFF.

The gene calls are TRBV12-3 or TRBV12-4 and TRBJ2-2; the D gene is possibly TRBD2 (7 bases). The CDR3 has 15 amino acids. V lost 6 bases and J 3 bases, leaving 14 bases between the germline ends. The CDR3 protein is CASRGGGADTGELFF. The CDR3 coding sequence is TGTGCCAGCAGGGGGGGGGGCGCGGACACCGGGGAGCTGTTTTTT.

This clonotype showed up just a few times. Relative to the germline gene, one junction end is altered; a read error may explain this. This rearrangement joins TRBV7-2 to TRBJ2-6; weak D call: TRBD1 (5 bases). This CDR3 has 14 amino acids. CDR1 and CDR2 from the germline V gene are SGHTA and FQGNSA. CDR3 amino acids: CASSPLYGAYVLTF. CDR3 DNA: TGTGCCAGCAGCCCTTTGTATGGGGCCTACGTCCTGACTTTC.

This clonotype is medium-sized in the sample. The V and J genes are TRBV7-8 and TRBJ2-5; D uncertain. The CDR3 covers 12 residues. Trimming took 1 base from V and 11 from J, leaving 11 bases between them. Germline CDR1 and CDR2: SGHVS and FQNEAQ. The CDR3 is CASSLDGPEQYF. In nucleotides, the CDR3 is TGTGCCAGCAGCTTAGACGGGCCTGAGCAGTACTTC.